This T cell receptor (beta chain) was sequenced in a study of blood T cell repertoires in COVID-19. Whole-study context: The analysed material was cDNA or gDNA that came from T cells, B-cell-depleted T cells, or PBMCs.

The CDR3 consists of 15 residues. Assay: immunoSEQ multiplex PCR; the TCRdb copy retains only in-frame clones and omits some. Here the sample spans 25,000 to 30,000 clones, 70% to 90% being singletons. This receptor was obtained from a human donor in a cohort sampled during active COVID-19. The V call is TRBV21-1, the J call TRBJ2-7; TRBD1 was called by the table and not checked on the DNA. TRBV21-1 is described as a pseudogene. The specimen was peripheral blood. In nucleotides, the CDR3 is TGTGCCAGCAGCGAAACCGGGACAGTTTACTACGAGCAGTACTTC. Amino acids: CASSETGTVYYEQYF.